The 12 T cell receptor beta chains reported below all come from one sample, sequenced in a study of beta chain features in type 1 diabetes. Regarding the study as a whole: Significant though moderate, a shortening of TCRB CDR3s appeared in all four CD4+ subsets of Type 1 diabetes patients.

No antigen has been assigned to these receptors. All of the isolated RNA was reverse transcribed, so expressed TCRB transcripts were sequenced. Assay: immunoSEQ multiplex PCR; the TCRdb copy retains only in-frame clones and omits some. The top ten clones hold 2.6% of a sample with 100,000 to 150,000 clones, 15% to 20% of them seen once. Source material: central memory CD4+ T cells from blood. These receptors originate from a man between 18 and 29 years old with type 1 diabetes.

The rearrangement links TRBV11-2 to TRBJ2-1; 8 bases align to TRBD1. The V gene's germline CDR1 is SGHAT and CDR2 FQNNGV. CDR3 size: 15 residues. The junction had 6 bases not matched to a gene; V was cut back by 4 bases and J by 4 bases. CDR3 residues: CASSSYQGAYNEQFF. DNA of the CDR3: TGTGCCAGCAGCTCGTACCAGGGGGCTTACAATGAGCAGTTCTTC.

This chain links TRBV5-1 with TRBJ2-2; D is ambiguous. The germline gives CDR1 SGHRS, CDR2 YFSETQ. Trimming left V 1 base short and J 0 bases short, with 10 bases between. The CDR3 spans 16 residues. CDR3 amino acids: CASSLRVPTNTGELFF. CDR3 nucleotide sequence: TGCGCCAGCAGCTTGAGGGTTCCTACGAACACCGGGGAGCTGTTTTTT.

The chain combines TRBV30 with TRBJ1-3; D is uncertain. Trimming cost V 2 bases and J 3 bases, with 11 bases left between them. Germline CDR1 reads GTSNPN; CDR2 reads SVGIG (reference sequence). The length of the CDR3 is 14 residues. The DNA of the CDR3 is TGTGCCTGGAGTAGCGGCTCTGGTGGAAACACCATATATTTT. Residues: CAWSSGSGGNTIYF.

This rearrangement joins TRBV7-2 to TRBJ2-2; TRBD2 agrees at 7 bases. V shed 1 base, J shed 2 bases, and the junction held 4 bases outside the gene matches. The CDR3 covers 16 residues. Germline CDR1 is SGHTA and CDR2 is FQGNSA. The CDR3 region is CASSLVGTTNTGELFF. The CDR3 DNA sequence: TGTGCCAGCAGCTTAGTGGGGACTACAAACACCGGGGAGCTGTTTTTT.

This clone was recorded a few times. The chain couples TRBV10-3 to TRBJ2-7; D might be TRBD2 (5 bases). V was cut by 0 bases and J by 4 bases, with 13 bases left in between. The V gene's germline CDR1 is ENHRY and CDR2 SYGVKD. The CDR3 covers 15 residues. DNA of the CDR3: TGTGCCATCAGTGAGTCTGCTAGCCGTGGTTACGAGCAGTACTTC. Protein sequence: CAISESASRGYEQYF.

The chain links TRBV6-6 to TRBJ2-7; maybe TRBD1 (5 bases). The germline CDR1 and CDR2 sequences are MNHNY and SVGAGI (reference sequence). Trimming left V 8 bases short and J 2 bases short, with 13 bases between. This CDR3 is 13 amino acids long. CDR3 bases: TGTGCCAGCCAGAGACAGACCACCTACGAGCAGTACTTC. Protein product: CASQRQTTYEQYF.

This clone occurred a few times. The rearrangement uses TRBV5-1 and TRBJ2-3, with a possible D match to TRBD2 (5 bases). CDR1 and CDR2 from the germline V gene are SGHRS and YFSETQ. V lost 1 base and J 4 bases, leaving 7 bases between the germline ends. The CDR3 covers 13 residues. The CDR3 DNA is TGCGCCAGCAGCTTGACTAGGCCAGATACGCAGTATTTT. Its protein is CASSLTRPDTQYF.

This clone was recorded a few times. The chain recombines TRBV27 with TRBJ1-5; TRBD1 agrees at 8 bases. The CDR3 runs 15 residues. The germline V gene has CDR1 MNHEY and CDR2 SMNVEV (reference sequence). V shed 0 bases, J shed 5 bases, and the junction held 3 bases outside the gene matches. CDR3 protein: CASSLSRTGYQPQHF. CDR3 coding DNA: TGTGCCAGCAGTTTATCGAGGACAGGGTATCAGCCCCAGCATTTT.

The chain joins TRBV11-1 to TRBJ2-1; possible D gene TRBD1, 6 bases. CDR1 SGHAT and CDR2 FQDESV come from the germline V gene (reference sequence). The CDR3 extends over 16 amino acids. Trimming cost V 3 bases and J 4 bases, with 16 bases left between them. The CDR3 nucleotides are TGTGCCAGCAGCTTTTCCCAGGGGATTCGATACAATGAGCAGTTCTTC. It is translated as CASSFSQGIRYNEQFF.

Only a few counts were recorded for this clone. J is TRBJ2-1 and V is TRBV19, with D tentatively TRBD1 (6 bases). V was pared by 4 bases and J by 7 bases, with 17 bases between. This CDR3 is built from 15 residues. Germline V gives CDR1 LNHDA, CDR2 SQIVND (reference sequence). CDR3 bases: TGTGCCAGTAGTAAACAACAGGGTTTTCGTAATGAGCAGTTCTTC. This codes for CASSKQQGFRNEQFF.

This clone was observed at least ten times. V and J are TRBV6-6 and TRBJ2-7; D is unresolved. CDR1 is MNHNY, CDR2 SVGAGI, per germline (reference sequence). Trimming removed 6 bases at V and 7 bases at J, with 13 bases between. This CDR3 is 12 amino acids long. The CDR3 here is CASSKDLGEQYF. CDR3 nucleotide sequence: TGTGCCAGCAGCAAAGACCTGGGGGAGCAGTACTTC.

The CDR3 DNA sequence: TGCGCCAGCAGCTTGGAGGGGGCGAACACTGAAGCTTTCTTT. Residues: CASSLEGANTEAFF. This chain links TRBV5-1 with TRBJ1-1; 7 bases line up with TRBD1. Germline values: CDR1 SGHRS, CDR2 YFSETQ. J gave up 1 base and V 0 bases, and 0 bases lay outside the gene matches. This CDR3 is 14 amino acids long.